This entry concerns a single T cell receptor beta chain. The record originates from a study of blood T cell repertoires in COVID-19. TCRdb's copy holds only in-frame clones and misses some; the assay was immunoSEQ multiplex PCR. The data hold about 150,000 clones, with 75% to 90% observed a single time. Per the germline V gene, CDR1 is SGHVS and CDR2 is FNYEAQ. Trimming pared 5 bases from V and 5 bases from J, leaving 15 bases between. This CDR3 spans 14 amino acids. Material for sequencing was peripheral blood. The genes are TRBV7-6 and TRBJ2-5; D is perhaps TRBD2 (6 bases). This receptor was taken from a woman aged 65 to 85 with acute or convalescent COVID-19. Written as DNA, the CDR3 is TGTGCCAGCAGCCCGATGGGGGGTTGGGAGACCCAGTACTTC. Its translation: CASSPMGGWETQYF. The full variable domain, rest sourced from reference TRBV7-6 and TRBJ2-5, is GAGVSQSPRYKVTKRGQDVALRCDPISGHVSLYWYRQALGQGPEFLTYFNYEAQQDKSGLPNDRFSAERPEGSISTLTIQRTEQRDSAMYRCASSPMGGWETQYFGPGTRLLVL.